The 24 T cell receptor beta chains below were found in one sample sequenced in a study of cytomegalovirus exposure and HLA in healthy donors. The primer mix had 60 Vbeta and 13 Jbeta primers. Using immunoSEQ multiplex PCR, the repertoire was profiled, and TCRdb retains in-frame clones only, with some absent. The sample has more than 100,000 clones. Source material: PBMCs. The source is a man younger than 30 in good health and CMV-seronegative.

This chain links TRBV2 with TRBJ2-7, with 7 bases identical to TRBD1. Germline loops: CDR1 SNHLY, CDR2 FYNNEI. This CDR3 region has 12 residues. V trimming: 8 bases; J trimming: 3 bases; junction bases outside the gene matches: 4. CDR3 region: CASRDSYYEQYF. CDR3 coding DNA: TGTGCCAGCCGGGACAGCTACTACGAGCAGTACTTC.

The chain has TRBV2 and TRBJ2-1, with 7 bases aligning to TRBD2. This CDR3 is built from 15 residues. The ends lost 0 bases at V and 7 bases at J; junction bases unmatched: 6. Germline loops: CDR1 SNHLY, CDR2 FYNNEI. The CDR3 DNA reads TGTGCCAGCAGTGAAGCACGGGACTACGGGAATGAGCAGTTCTTC. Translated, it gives CASSEARDYGNEQFF.

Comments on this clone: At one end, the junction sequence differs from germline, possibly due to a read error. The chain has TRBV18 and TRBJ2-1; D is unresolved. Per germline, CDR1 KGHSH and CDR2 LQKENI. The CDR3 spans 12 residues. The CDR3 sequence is CASPPLENEQFF. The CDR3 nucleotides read TGTGCCAGCCCACCGCTAGAAAATGAGCAGTTCTTC.

The CDR3 coding sequence is TGCGCCAGCAGCCAAGTCACCTCCGGGACAGGGTATTATGGCTACACCTTC. Protein product: CASSQVTSGTGYYGYTF. The chain is built from TRBV4-1 and TRBJ1-2; the match to TRBD1 covers 9 bases. This CDR3 contains 17 residues. Germline trimming cut 1 base from V and 5 bases from J; bases unmatched to any gene: 11. Per germline, CDR1 MGHRA and CDR2 YSYEKL.

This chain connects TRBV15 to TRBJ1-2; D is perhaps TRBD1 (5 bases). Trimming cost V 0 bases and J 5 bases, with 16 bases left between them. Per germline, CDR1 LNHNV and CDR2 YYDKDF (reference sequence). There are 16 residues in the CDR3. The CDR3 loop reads CATSREAGPTIYGYTF. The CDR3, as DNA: TGTGCCACCAGCAGAGAGGCGGGACCGACGATTTATGGCTACACCTTC.

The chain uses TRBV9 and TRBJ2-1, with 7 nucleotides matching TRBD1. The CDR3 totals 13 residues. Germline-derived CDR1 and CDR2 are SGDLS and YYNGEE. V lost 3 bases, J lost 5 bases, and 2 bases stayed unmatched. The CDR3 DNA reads TGTGCCAGCAGCGAAGGGGGCGACAATGAGCAGTTCTTC. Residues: CASSEGGDNEQFF.

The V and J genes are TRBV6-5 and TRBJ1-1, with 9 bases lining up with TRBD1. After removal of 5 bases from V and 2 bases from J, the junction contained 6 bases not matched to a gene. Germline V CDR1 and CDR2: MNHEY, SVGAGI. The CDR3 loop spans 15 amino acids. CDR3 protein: CASSQYTGGNTEAFF. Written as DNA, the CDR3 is TGTGCCAGCAGTCAATATACAGGGGGCAACACTGAAGCTTTCTTT.

The CDR3 DNA reads TGTGCCAGCAGACCCTGGACAGTGAACACTGAAGCTTTCTTT. It translates to CASRPWTVNTEAFF. The rearrangement uses TRBV5-5 and TRBJ1-1; D is possibly TRBD1 (6 bases). The germline CDR1 and CDR2 sequences are SGHKS and YYEKEE (reference sequence). V was clipped by 5 bases and J by 0 bases, with 11 bases between them. The CDR3 is 14 residues long.

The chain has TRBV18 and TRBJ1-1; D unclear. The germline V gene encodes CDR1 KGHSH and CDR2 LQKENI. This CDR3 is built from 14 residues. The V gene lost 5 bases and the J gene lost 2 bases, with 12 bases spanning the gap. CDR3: CASSFLAGNTEAFF. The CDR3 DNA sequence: TGTGCCAGCTCATTTCTCGCAGGAAACACTGAAGCTTTCTTT.

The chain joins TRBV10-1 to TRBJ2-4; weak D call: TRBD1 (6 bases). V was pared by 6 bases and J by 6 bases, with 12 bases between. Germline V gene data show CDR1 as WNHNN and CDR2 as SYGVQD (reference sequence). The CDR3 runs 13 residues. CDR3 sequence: CASSTGPGNIQYF. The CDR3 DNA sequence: TGCGCCAGCAGCACAGGGCCGGGAAACATTCAGTACTTC.

The CDR3 DNA sequence: TGTGCCTATACAGAAGCGACAGGGATCACTGAAGCTTTCTTT. It specifies CAYTEATGITEAFF. The rearrangement links TRBV30 to TRBJ1-1, with 7 bases aligning to TRBD1. The CDR3 is 14 amino acids. Germline V gene data show CDR1 as GTSNPN and CDR2 as SVGIG (reference sequence). V was pared by 7 bases and J by 4 bases, with 12 bases of the junction left unmatched.

CDR3 nucleotide sequence: TGCGCCAGCAGCTTGGCCGGTAACAATGAGCAGTTCTTC. Its translation: CASSLAGNNEQFF. The V and J genes are TRBV5-1 and TRBJ2-1; the D is unclear. The CDR3 is 13 amino acids. Trimming pared 0 bases from V and 5 bases from J, leaving 6 bases between. Per the germline V gene, CDR1 is SGHRS and CDR2 is YFSETQ.

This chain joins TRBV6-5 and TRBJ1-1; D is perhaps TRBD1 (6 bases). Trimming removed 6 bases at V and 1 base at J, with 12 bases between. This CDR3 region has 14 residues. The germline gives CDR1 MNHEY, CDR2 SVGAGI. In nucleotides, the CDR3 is TGTGCCAGCAGACGTCAACAGGGGAACACTGAAGCTTTCTTT. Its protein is CASRRQQGNTEAFF.

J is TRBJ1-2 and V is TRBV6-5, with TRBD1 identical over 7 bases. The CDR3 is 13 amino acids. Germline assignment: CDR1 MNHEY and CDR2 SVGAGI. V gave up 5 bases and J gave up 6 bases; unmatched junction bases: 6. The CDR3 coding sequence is TGTGCCAGCAGTAAGACAGGGTTCCATGGCTACACCTTC. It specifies CASSKTGFHGYTF.

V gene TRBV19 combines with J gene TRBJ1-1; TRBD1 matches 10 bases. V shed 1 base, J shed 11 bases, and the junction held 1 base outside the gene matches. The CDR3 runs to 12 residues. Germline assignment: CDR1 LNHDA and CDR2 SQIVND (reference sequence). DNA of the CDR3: TGTGCCAGTAGTATAGTGGGACAGGGGGCTTTCTTT. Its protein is CASSIVGQGAFF.

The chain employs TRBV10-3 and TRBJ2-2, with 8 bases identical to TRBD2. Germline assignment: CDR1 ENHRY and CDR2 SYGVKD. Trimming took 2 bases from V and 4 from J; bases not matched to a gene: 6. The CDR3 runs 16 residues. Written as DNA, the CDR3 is TGTGCCATCAGTGAGACTAGCGGACGAGGCACCGGGGAGCTGTTTTTT. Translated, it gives CAISETSGRGTGELFF.

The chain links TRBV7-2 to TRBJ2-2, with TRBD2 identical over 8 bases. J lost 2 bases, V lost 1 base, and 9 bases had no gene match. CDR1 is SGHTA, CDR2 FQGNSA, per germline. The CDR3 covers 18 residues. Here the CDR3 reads CASSLGPPGLGNTGELFF. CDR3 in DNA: TGTGCCAGCAGCTTAGGCCCTCCGGGACTAGGAAACACCGGGGAGCTGTTTTTT. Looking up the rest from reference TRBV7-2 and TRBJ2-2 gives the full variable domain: GAGVSQSPSNKVTEKGKDVELRCDPISGHTALYWYRQSLGQGLEFLIYFQGNSAPDKSGLPSDRFSAERTGGSVSTLTIQRTQQEDSAVYLCASSLGPPGLGNTGELFFGEGSRLTVL.

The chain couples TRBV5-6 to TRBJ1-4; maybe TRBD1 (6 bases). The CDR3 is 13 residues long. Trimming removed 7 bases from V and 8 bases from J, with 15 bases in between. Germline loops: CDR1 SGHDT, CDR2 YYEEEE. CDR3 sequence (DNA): TGTGCCAGCGGACAGACGGGGCACGAAAAACTGTTTTTT. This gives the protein CASGQTGHEKLFF.

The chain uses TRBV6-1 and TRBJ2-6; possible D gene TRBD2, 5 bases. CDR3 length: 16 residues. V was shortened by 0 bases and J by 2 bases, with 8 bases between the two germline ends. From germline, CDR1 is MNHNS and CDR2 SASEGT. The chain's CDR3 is CASSEAIGAGANVLTF. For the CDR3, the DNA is TGTGCCAGCAGTGAAGCAATCGGGGCTGGGGCCAACGTCCTGACTTTC.

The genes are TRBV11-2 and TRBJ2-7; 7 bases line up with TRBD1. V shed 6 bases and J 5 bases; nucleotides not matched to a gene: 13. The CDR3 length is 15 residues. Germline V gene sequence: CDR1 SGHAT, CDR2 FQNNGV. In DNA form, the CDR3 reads TGTGCCAGCAGAGTTGTAGGGGGCCTCGGGGACGAGCAGTACTTC. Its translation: CASRVVGGLGDEQYF.

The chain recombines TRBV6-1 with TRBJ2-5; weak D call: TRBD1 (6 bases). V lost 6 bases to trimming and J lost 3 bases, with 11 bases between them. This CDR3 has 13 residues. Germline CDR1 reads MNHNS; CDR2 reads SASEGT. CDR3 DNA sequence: TGTGCCAGCAGCACGGACAGAGAAGAGACCCAGTACTTC. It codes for CASSTDREETQYF.

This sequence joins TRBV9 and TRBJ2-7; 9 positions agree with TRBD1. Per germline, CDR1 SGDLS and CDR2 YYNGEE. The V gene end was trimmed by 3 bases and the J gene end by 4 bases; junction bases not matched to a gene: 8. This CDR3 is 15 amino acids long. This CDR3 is CASSAGQGLSYEQYF. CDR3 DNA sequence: TGTGCCAGCAGCGCCGGACAGGGGCTATCTTACGAGCAGTACTTC.

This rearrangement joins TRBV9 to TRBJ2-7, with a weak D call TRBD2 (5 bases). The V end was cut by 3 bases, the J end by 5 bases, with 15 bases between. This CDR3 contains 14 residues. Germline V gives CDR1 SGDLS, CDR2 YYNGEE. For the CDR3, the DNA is TGTGCCAGCAGCGAGCAAGGAGGTCGGGACGAGCAGTACTTC. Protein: CASSEQGGRDEQYF.

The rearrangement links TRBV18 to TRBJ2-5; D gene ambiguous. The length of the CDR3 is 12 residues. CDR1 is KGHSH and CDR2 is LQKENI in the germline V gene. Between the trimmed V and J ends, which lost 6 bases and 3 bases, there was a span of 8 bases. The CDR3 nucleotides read TGTGCCAGCTCGCTGGCCAAAGAGACCCAGTACTTC. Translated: CASSLAKETQYF.